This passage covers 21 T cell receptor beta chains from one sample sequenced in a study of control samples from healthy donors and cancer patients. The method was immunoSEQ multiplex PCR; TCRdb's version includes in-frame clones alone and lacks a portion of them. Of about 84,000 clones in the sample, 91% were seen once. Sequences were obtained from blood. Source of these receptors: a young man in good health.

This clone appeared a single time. This CDR3 reads CASSLKGPARVDYEQYF. The CDR3 nucleotides are TGTGCCAGCAGCTTAAAAGGCCCGGCTCGGGTCGACTACGAGCAGTACTTC. This chain joins TRBV7-8 and TRBJ2-7; D is ambiguous. Germline V CDR1 and CDR2: SGHVS, FQNEAQ. This CDR3 spans 17 amino acids. The V gene lost 2 bases and the J gene lost 3 bases, with 20 bases spanning the gap.

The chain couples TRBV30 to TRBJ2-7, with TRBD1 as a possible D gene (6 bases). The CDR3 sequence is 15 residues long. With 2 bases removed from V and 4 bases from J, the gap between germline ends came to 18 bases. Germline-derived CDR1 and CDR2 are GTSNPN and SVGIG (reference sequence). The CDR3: CAWSPRDIMQYEQYF. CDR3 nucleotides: TGTGCCTGGAGTCCCCGGGACATCATGCAGTACGAGCAGTACTTC. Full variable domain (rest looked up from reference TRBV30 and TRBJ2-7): SQTIHQWPATLVQPVGSPLSLECTVEGTSNPNLYWYRQAAGRGLQLLFYSVGIGQISSEVPQNLSASRPQDRQFILSSKKLLLSDSGFYLCAWSPRDIMQYEQYFGPGTRLTVT.

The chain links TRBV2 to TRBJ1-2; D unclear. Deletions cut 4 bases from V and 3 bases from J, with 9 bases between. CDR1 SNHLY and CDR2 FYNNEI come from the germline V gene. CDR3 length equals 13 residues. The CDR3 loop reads CASSALEDYGYTF. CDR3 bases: TGTGCCAGCAGTGCATTAGAGGACTATGGCTACACCTTC.

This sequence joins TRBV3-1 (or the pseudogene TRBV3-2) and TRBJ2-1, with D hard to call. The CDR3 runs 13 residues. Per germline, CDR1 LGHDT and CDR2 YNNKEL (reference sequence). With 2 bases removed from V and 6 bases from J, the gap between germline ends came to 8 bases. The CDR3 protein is CASSQLGPNEQFF. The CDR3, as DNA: TGTGCCAGCAGCCAACTCGGCCCCAATGAGCAGTTCTTC.

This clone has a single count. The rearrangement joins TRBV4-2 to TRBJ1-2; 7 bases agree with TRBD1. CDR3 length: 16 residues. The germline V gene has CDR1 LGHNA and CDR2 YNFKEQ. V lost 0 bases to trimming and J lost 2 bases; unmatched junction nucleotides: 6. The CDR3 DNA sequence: TGTGCCAGCAGCCAAGACCCCGGGACAGAGAACTATGGCTACACCTTC. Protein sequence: CASSQDPGTENYGYTF.

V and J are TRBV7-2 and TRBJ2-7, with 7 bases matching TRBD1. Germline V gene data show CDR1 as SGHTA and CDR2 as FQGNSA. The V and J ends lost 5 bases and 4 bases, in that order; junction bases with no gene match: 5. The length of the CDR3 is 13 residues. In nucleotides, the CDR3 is TGTGCCAGCAGCCACACGACAGGGTACGAGCAGTACTTC. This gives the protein CASSHTTGYEQYF.

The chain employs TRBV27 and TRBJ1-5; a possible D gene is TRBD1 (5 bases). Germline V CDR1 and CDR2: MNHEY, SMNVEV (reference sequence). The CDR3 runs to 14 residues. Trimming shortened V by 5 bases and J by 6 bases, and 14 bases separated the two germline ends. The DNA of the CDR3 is TGTGCCAGCAGTACCTGGGGGGGAGGTCAGCCCCAGCATTTT. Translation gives CASSTWGGGQPQHF.

In DNA, the CDR3 is TGTGCCAGCTGGCGGGGGGAGGGGGAGACCCAGTACTTC. Protein product: CASWRGEGETQYF. This rearrangement joins TRBV28 to TRBJ2-5, with 8 bases lining up with TRBD2. This CDR3 has 13 residues. V shed 8 bases, J shed 5 bases, and the junction held 7 bases outside the gene matches. Germline CDR1 is MDHEN and CDR2 is SYDVKM.

DNA for the CDR3: TGTGCCAGCAGCAAAGAGGCTGGGTGGAGGGGAGGCACAGATACGCAGTATTTT. Translating it yields CASSKEAGWRGGTDTQYF. The chain couples TRBV21-1 to TRBJ2-3; the table's D call TRBD2 went unverified against the DNA. TRBV21-1 is flagged as a pseudogene. This CDR3 has 18 amino acids.

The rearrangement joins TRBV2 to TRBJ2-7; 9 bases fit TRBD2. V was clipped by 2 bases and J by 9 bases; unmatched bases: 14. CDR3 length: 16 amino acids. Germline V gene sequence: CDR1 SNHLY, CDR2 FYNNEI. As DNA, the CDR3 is TGTGCCAGCAGTGAAATTGGGGCTAGCGGGGCGGCGGGGCAGTACTTC. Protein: CASSEIGASGAAGQYF.

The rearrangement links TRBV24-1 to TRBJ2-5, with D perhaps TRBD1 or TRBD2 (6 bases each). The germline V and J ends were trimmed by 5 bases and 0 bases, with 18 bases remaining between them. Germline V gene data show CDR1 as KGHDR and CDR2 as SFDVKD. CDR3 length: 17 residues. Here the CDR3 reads CATSGGGKGGHQETQYF. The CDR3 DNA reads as TGTGCCACCAGTGGGGGAGGCAAGGGGGGCCACCAAGAGACCCAGTACTTC.

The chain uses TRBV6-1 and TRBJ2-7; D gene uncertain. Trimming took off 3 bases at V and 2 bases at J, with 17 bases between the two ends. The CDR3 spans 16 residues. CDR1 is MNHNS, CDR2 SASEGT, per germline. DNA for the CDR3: TGTGCCAGCAGTGAGGGCATTTATAGTTACACCTACGAGCAGTACTTC. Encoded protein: CASSEGIYSYTYEQYF.

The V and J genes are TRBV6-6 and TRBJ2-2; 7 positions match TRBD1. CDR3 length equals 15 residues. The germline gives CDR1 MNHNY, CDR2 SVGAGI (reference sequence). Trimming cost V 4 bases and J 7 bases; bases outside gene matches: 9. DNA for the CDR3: TGTGCCAGCAGTTCGACAGGGACCCTTCTCGGGGAGCTGTTTTTT. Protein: CASSSTGTLLGELFF.

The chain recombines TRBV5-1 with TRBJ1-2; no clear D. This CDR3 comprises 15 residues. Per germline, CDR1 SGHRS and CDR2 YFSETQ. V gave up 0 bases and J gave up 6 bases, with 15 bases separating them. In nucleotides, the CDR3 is TGCGCCAGCAGCTTGGCTATGGGTCGTCAGGATGGCTACACCTTC. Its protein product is CASSLAMGRQDGYTF.

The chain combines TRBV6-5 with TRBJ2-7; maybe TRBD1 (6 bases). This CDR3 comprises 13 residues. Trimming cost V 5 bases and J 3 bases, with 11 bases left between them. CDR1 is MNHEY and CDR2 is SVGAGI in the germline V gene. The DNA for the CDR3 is TGTGCCAGCAGTCCGGGACAATTCTACGAGCAGTACTTC. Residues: CASSPGQFYEQYF.

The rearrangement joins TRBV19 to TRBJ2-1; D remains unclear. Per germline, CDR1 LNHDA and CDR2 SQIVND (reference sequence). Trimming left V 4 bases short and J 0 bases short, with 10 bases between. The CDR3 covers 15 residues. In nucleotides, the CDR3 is TGTGCCAGTAGTAAAGGCAGGAGCTCCTACAATGAGCAGTTCTTC. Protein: CASSKGRSSYNEQFF.

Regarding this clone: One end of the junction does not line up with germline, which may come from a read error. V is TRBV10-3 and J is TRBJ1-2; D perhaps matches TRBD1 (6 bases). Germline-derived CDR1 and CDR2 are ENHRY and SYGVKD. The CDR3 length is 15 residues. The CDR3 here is CAIRESGGPVYGYTF. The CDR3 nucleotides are TGTGCCATCAGGGAGTCGGGGGGCCCCGTCTATGGCTACACCTTC.

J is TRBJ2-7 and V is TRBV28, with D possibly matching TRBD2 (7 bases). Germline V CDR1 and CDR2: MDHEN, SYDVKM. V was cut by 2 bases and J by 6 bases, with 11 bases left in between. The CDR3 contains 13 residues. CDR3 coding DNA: TGTGCCAGCAGTTTAGGGGGGGCGTCCGAGCAGTACTTC. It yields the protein CASSLGGASEQYF.

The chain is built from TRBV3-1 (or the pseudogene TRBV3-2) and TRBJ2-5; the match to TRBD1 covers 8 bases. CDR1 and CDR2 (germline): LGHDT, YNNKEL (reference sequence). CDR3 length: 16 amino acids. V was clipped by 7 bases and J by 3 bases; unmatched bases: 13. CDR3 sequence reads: CASTSTGTGQEETQYF. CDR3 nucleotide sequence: TGTGCCAGCACTTCTACCGGGACAGGTCAAGAAGAGACCCAGTACTTC.

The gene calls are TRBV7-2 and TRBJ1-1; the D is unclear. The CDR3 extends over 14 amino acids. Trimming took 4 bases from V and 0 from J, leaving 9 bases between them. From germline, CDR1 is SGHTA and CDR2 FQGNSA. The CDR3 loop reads CASSSSQMNTEAFF. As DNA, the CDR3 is TGTGCCAGCAGCTCGTCTCAAATGAACACTGAAGCTTTCTTT.

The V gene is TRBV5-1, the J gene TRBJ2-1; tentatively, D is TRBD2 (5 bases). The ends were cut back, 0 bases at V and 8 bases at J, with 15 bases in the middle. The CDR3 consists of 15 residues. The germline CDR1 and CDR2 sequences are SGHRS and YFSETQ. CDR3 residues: CASSLAGRVVDEQFF. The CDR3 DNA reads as TGCGCCAGCAGCTTGGCCGGGCGGGTGGTCGATGAGCAGTTCTTC.